These 21 T cell receptor beta chains were sequenced from one sample in a study of cytomegalovirus exposure and HLA in healthy donors. The PCR employed 60 Vbeta primers together with 13 Jbeta primers. Clones were read by immunoSEQ multiplex PCR, and TCRdb kept only the in-frame ones, dropping some. This table holds 130,000 to 150,000 clones, 78% found once. Sequencing was performed on PBMCs. These receptors came from a male donor in good health and CMV-seronegative.

On this clone itself: Other DNA sequences in the same sample also yield this CDR3. The chain carries TRBV9 and TRBJ2-3, with D possibly matching TRBD1 (6 bases). Germline CDR1 SGDLS, CDR2 YYNGEE. CDR3 length: 13 amino acids. Trimming shortened V by 0 bases and J by 6 bases, and 8 bases separated the two germline ends. The CDR3 region has the DNA TGTGCCAGCAGCGTAGGGGGGCCTGATACGCAGTATTTT. It is translated as CASSVGGPDTQYF.

The chain combines TRBV4-3 with TRBJ2-6; D not resolved. The CDR3 contains 17 residues. Trimming removed 1 base at V and 1 base at J, with 11 bases between. Germline CDR1 reads LGHNA; CDR2 reads YSLEER. CDR3 amino acids: CASSQVVYGSGANVLTF. The CDR3 DNA sequence: TGCGCCAGCAGCCAAGTTGTGTACGGGTCTGGGGCCAACGTCCTGACTTTC.

This clone was found once. The chain uses TRBV19 and TRBJ1-1; a possible D gene is TRBD1 (5 bases). V shed 9 bases and J shed 7 bases, with 9 bases lying between them. The CDR3 extends over 10 amino acids. Germline CDR1 LNHDA, CDR2 SQIVND (reference sequence). The CDR3 DNA sequence: TGTGCCAGCGGACAAGTTGAAGCTTTCTTT. The encoded protein is CASGQVEAFF.

The chain couples TRBV5-6 to TRBJ1-2; 8 nucleotides line up with TRBD1. CDR3 length: 13 residues. V shed 4 bases and J 4 bases; nucleotides not matched to a gene: 3. CDR1 SGHDT and CDR2 YYEEEE come from the germline V gene. The CDR3 loop reads CASSDRGSYGYTF. In DNA, the CDR3 is TGTGCCAGCAGCGACAGGGGATCCTATGGCTACACCTTC.

This clone was observed a few times. The chain combines TRBV5-6 with TRBJ1-2; 7 nucleotides agree with TRBD1. This CDR3 has 14 residues. V trimming: 0 bases; J trimming: 6 bases; junction bases outside the gene matches: 5. Germline CDR1 reads SGHDT; CDR2 reads YYEEEE. CDR3 in amino acids: CASSLGRGKNGYTF. CDR3 sequence (DNA): TGTGCCAGCAGCTTGGGCAGGGGGAAGAATGGCTACACCTTC.

This chain uses TRBV6-1 with TRBJ1-2; D is undetermined. The germline V gene encodes CDR1 MNHNS and CDR2 SASEGT. This CDR3 is built from 13 residues. The ends were cut back, 6 bases at V and 3 bases at J, with 11 bases in the middle. The CDR3 here is CASRVNSDYGYTF. In nucleotides, the CDR3 is TGTGCCAGCAGGGTTAATTCGGACTATGGCTACACCTTC.

The J gene is TRBJ1-4, the V gene TRBV6-6, with 7 bases matching TRBD1. The germline V gene encodes CDR1 MNHNY and CDR2 SVGAGI (reference sequence). With 6 bases clipped from V and 8 bases from J, the junction kept 6 bases outside the gene matches. The CDR3 is 13 residues long. CDR3 in DNA: TGTGCCAGCAGAACAGGGGAGGACGAAAAACTGTTTTTT. It specifies CASRTGEDEKLFF.

The genes are TRBV11-2 and TRBJ2-3; the match to TRBD1 covers 10 bases. This CDR3 comprises 18 residues. The germline V gene has CDR1 SGHAT and CDR2 FQNNGV. With V trimmed by 1 base and J by 3 bases, 10 bases remained unmatched. The CDR3 bases are TGTGCCAGCAGCTTAGGGGCTTGGGGACAGGGGAGGACAGATACGCAGTATTTT. It specifies CASSLGAWGQGRTDTQYF.

V and J are TRBV4-1 and TRBJ2-7; possible D gene TRBD1, 6 bases. The ends were cut back, 2 bases at V and 2 bases at J, with 10 bases in the middle. This CDR3 has 14 residues. Germline values: CDR1 MGHRA, CDR2 YSYEKL. The CDR3, as DNA: TGCGCCAGCAGCCAAATACAGGGTACCTACGAGCAGTACTTC. This encodes CASSQIQGTYEQYF.

The rearrangement joins TRBV6-5 to TRBJ2-7; unclear D gene. CDR1 is MNHEY, CDR2 SVGAGI, per germline. V was clipped by 7 bases and J by 2 bases, with 15 bases between them. The CDR3 is 14 residues long. In DNA, the CDR3 is TGTGCCAGCATTCACGGAGAAAAACCCTACGAGCAGTACTTC. This translates into CASIHGEKPYEQYF.

This clone was counted between two and nine times. The chain couples TRBV6-5 to TRBJ2-4; 8 bases agree with TRBD1. V lost 11 bases and J lost 1; bases outside the gene matches: 7. The CDR3 is 14 amino acids. Germline V gives CDR1 MNHEY, CDR2 SVGAGI. The CDR3 protein is CAAQDRAAKNIQYF. As DNA, the CDR3 is TGTGCCGCCCAGGACAGGGCGGCCAAAAACATTCAGTACTTC.

This chain links TRBV18 with TRBJ1-1; 8 nucleotides line up with TRBD1. In germline, CDR1 is KGHSH, CDR2 LQKENI. V lost 6 bases to trimming and J lost 1 base; unmatched junction nucleotides: 4. This CDR3 is built from 14 residues. CDR3 sequence (DNA): TGTGCCAGCTCCAAGGGACAGGCGAACACTGAAGCTTTCTTT. Translation: CASSKGQANTEAFF.

This chain connects TRBV9 to TRBJ1-3, with 7 bases that match TRBD1. The CDR3 consists of 14 residues. V dropped 0 bases and J dropped 4; count of bases not matched to a gene: 1. Per germline, CDR1 SGDLS and CDR2 YYNGEE. CDR3 sequence (DNA): TGTGCCAGCAGCGTAGAGGACAGGGGAAACACCATATATTTT. As protein: CASSVEDRGNTIYF.

This clone came up a few times. This chain uses TRBV2 with TRBJ2-1; 7 nucleotides line up with TRBD2. CDR3 length: 15 amino acids. J was trimmed by 4 bases and V by 3 bases; bases with no gene match: 6. Germline CDR1 is SNHLY and CDR2 is FYNNEI. CDR3 bases: TGTGCCAGCAGTGACCCGGGGGGAAGATACAATGAGCAGTTCTTC. Residues: CASSDPGGRYNEQFF.

The V and J genes are TRBV9 and TRBJ2-7; D ambiguous. The CDR3 has 12 amino acids. The germline V gene has CDR1 SGDLS and CDR2 YYNGEE. The V gene lost 0 bases and the J gene lost 7 bases, with 8 bases spanning the gap. Here the CDR3 DNA reads TGTGCCAGCAGCGTAGACGGAGAGGAGCAGTACTTC. As protein: CASSVDGEEQYF.

This clone was counted a single time. Other DNA sequences in this specimen translate into the identical CDR3. The chain uses TRBV5-1 and TRBJ2-1, with 8 bases that match TRBD2. The V and J ends lost 0 bases and 4 bases, in that order; junction bases with no gene match: 3. CDR3 size: 15 residues. Germline CDR1 SGHRS, CDR2 YFSETQ. CDR3 protein: CASSLVREAYNEQFF. In DNA, the CDR3 is TGCGCCAGCAGCTTGGTGCGGGAGGCTTACAATGAGCAGTTCTTC.

In this sample, this clone turned up a few times. The chain has TRBV11-2 and TRBJ1-2; D unresolved. The CDR3 is 17 amino acids. Germline V gene lookup returns CDR1 SGHAT and CDR2 FQNNGV. V was cut by 5 bases and J by 6 bases, with 25 bases left in between. CDR3 sequence: CASSRLTGRVGEHGYTF. For the CDR3, the DNA is TGTGCCAGCAGCCGCTTAACCGGTAGAGTCGGAGAGCATGGCTACACCTTC.

V and J are TRBV2 and TRBJ1-2, with D possibly matching TRBD1 (6 bases). The CDR3 spans 14 residues. Per the germline V gene, CDR1 is SNHLY and CDR2 is FYNNEI. V lost 4 bases and J lost 6, with 15 bases in between. Here the CDR3 reads CASSVLRQENGYTF. The CDR3 DNA is TGTGCCAGCAGTGTTCTCCGACAGGAAAATGGCTACACCTTC.

The chain recombines TRBV30 with TRBJ2-7, with 13 nucleotides matching TRBD2. The germline CDR1 and CDR2 sequences are GTSNPN and SVGIG (reference sequence). The trim removed 3 bases at V and 1 base at J, leaving 9 bases unmatched. This CDR3 has 17 residues. The CDR3 here is CAWSHGLAGVLSYEQYF. DNA for the CDR3: TGTGCCTGGAGCCATGGACTAGCGGGAGTATTATCCTACGAGCAGTACTTC. Combining the CDR3 with reference TRBV30 and TRBJ2-7 gives the whole variable domain SQTIHQWPATLVQPVGSPLSLECTVEGTSNPNLYWYRQAAGRGLQLLFYSVGIGQISSEVPQNLSASRPQDRQFILSSKKLLLSDSGFYLCAWSHGLAGVLSYEQYFGPGTRLTVT.

The rearrangement links TRBV27 to TRBJ1-1, with D possibly being TRBD1 (6 bases). The germline V gene encodes CDR1 MNHEY and CDR2 SMNVEV (reference sequence). Between the trimmed V and J ends, which lost 4 bases and 4 bases, there was a span of 22 bases. CDR3 length: 17 residues. The CDR3 loop is CASSSLPLHRDGTEAFF. The CDR3 DNA reads TGTGCCAGCAGTTCTCTTCCACTCCACAGGGATGGCACTGAAGCTTTCTTT.

The V and J genes are TRBV28 and TRBJ1-2, with a possible D match to TRBD1 (6 bases). Deletions cut 6 bases from V and 2 bases from J, with 22 bases between. Germline values: CDR1 MDHEN, CDR2 SYDVKM. The CDR3 length is 17 residues. This CDR3 reads CASRGGVGGRSNYGYTF. The CDR3 DNA follows: TGTGCCAGCAGGGGGGGGGTCGGGGGCCGGAGCAACTATGGCTACACCTTC.